The 29 T cell receptor beta chains below come from one sample, sequenced in a study of OX40 agonist ivuxolimab in advanced cancers. The assay was immunoSEQ multiplex PCR, and TCRdb's table has in-frame clones only and misses some. The data show 70,000 or so clones, with around nine tenths seen just once and less than 0.6% held by the top ten. The sequences come from CD4+ or CD8+ T cells sorted from blood, collected in a trial of the OX40 agonist ivuxolimab. These receptors all come from an adult with an advanced solid tumor such as melanoma, head and neck, liver or kidney cancer.

This chain links TRBV7-2 with TRBJ2-3; D ambiguous. CDR1 and CDR2 from the germline V gene are SGHTA and FQGNSA. V was clipped by 8 bases and J by 0 bases, with 18 bases between them. The CDR3 loop spans 16 amino acids. CDR3 in DNA: TGTGCCAGCGCACCCCGCTTATCTACGAGCACAGATACGCAGTATTTT. This gives the protein CASAPRLSTSTDTQYF.

This sequence joins TRBV28 and TRBJ1-2, with D unclear. The germline CDR1 and CDR2 sequences are MDHEN and SYDVKM. This CDR3 spans 12 amino acids. Trimming took off 6 bases at V and 4 bases at J, with 9 bases between the two ends. The CDR3 DNA reads TGTGCCAGCAGAGCGCGGACCTATGGCTACACCTTC. It encodes CASRARTYGYTF.

This chain links TRBV23-1 with TRBJ2-7; D is unclear. TRBV23-1 is known as an ORF, though its function is uncertain. Trimming stripped 1 base from V and 1 base from J, with 8 bases between. CDR3 size: 14 residues. The CDR3 loop is CASSQWHRSYEQYF. Here the CDR3 DNA reads TGCGCCAGCAGTCAATGGCACAGATCCTACGAGCAGTACTTC.

This clone has only one observation. This chain joins TRBV6-1 and TRBJ1-2; 9 bases are shared with TRBD1. J lost 4 bases, V lost 1 base, and 4 bases had no gene match. This CDR3 is built from 15 residues. CDR1 is MNHNS, CDR2 SASEGT, per germline. CDR3 sequence: CASSEGTGVGYGYTF. Here the CDR3 DNA reads TGTGCCAGCAGTGAAGGGACAGGGGTGGGCTATGGCTACACCTTC.

V and J are TRBV5-1 and TRBJ2-5; 9 positions match TRBD2. The DNA end is a closer match to TRBJ2-7, so the J assignment may be wrong. Germline CDR1 is SGHRS and CDR2 is YFSETQ. The CDR3 covers 18 residues. CDR3: CASSLGVRASGTTYEQYF. CDR3 in DNA: TGCGCCAGCAGCTTGGGGGTAAGAGCTAGCGGGACCACCTACGAGCAGTACTTC.

V gene TRBV7-3 combines with J gene TRBJ2-6, with D unclear. V lost 2 bases to trimming and J lost 0 bases, with 5 bases between them. CDR1 is SGHTA and CDR2 is FQGTGA in the germline V gene. The CDR3 runs to 15 residues. The CDR3 is CASSLRNSGANVLTF. As DNA, the CDR3 is TGTGCCAGCAGCTTACGGAACTCTGGGGCCAACGTCCTGACTTTC.

V is TRBV15 and J is TRBJ1-2; D gene ambiguous. V was shortened by 1 base and J by 8 bases, with 11 bases between the two germline ends. This CDR3 has 13 residues. The germline gives CDR1 LNHNV, CDR2 YYDKDF (reference sequence). CDR3 loop: CATSRGSGAGYTF. CDR3 nucleotide sequence: TGTGCCACCAGCAGAGGATCGGGTGCGGGCTACACCTTC.

The rearrangement joins TRBV7-9 to TRBJ2-1, with D perhaps matching TRBD1 (6 bases). This CDR3 spans 15 amino acids. V was pared by 1 base and J by 8 bases, with 15 bases between. Germline V gives CDR1 SEHNR, CDR2 FQNEAQ (reference sequence). CDR3 sequence reads: CASSLGGGPGDEQFF. In DNA, the CDR3 is TGTGCCAGCAGCTTAGGAGGGGGTCCAGGGGATGAGCAGTTCTTC.

V usage is TRBV25-1 and J usage is TRBJ2-1; perhaps TRBD1 as D (6 bases). Germline V gene lookup returns CDR1 MGHDK and CDR2 SYGVNS. This CDR3 is built from 13 residues. V was cut by 8 bases and J by 3 bases, with 11 bases left in between. CDR3 in DNA: TGTGCCAGCGCAGGGGACGGCTACAATGAGCAGTTCTTC. Its translation is CASAGDGYNEQFF.

Note on this clone: A read error may account for a junction end that differs from germline. The chain carries TRBV7-7 and TRBJ2-5, with D possibly matching TRBD2 (6 bases). Germline V CDR1 and CDR2: SSHAT, FNYEAQ (reference sequence). The CDR3 contains 13 residues. Written as DNA, the CDR3 is TGTGCTAGCAGCTTAGCGGTCCCAGAGACCCAGTACTTC. It yields the protein CASSLAVPETQYF.

This chain connects TRBV5-1 to TRBJ2-7; no clear D gene. Per the germline V gene, CDR1 is SGHRS and CDR2 is YFSETQ. The CDR3 spans 14 residues. Trimming removed 0 bases at V and 0 bases at J, with 7 bases between. In DNA, the CDR3 is TGCGCCAGCAGCTTGGAGGCTCTCTCCTACGAGCAGTACTTC. This translates into CASSLEALSYEQYF.

This clone appeared a single time. V is TRBV11-1 and J is TRBJ2-7; D unresolved. The germline CDR1 and CDR2 sequences are SGHAT and FQDESV (reference sequence). V lost 2 bases and J lost 6, with 5 bases in between. The CDR3 spans 11 residues. Here the CDR3 DNA reads TGTGCCAGCAGCTTAAGATCCGAGCAGTACTTC. The encoded protein is CASSLRSEQYF.

This sequence joins TRBV30 and TRBJ2-4, with a weak D call TRBD1 (6 bases). V lost 3 bases to trimming and J lost 8 bases, with 17 bases between them. Germline values: CDR1 GTSNPN, CDR2 SVGIG (reference sequence). The CDR3 extends over 14 amino acids. This CDR3 is CAWSADRLWDIQYF. CDR3 DNA: TGTGCCTGGAGCGCTGACAGGTTATGGGACATTCAGTACTTC. The whole variable domain, filled in from reference TRBV30 and TRBJ2-4, reads SQTIHQWPATLVQPVGSPLSLECTVEGTSNPNLYWYRQAAGRGLQLLFYSVGIGQISSEVPQNLSASRPQDRQFILSSKKLLLSDSGFYLCAWSADRLWDIQYFGAGTRLSVL.

The V call is TRBV30, the J call TRBJ1-3; D ambiguous. Trimming left V 4 bases short and J 0 bases short, with 10 bases between. The CDR3 is 14 amino acids. Germline lookup yields CDR1 GTSNPN and CDR2 SVGIG (reference sequence). In DNA, the CDR3 is TGTGCCTGGACCACTGGAAGCTCTGGAAACACCATATATTTT. Protein: CAWTTGSSGNTIYF.

The chain recombines TRBV7-9 with TRBJ1-3; no clear D. Germline values: CDR1 SEHNR, CDR2 FQNEAQ (reference sequence). Trimming pared 5 bases from V and 8 bases from J, leaving 7 bases between. This CDR3 is built from 11 residues. Here the CDR3 DNA reads TGTGCCAGCAGCAAGCTTGACACCATATATTTT. Protein product: CASSKLDTIYF.

This rearrangement joins TRBV4-3 to TRBJ1-2, with 7 bases fitting TRBD1. V gave up 1 base and J gave up 4 bases; unmatched junction bases: 6. The CDR3 contains 15 residues. Germline V gene sequence: CDR1 LGHNA, CDR2 YSLEER. The CDR3 loop is CASSQAFRGAYGYTF. For the CDR3, the DNA is TGCGCCAGCAGCCAAGCTTTCAGGGGGGCCTATGGCTACACCTTC.

J is TRBJ1-1 and V is TRBV7-2; D uncertain. CDR1 and CDR2 (germline): SGHTA, FQGNSA. Trimming pared 5 bases from V and 5 bases from J, leaving 12 bases between. There are 13 residues in the CDR3. CDR3 protein: CASSILPETEAFF. DNA of the CDR3: TGTGCCAGCAGCATTCTTCCGGAAACTGAAGCTTTCTTT.

The chain employs TRBV5-1 and TRBJ2-3, with TRBD1 matching 7 bases. Trimming removed 2 bases from V and 4 bases from J; junction bases left unmatched: 7. Germline assignment: CDR1 SGHRS and CDR2 YFSETQ. CDR3 length: 15 residues. The CDR3 here is CASSFLGQGADTQYF. The DNA of the CDR3 is TGCGCCAGCAGCTTTTTGGGCCAGGGGGCAGATACGCAGTATTTT.

This clone occurred once. V gene TRBV19 combines with J gene TRBJ2-4; D perhaps matches TRBD1 (5 bases). Germline V lookup: CDR1 LNHDA, CDR2 SQIVND (reference sequence). This CDR3 is built from 14 residues. V gave up 1 base and J gave up 8 bases, with 12 bases separating them. The CDR3 nucleotides are TGTGCCAGTAGTATAGGAAGGGGTAGGGACATTCAGTACTTC. Protein: CASSIGRGRDIQYF.

The J gene is TRBJ2-5, the V gene TRBV18; D uncertain. CDR3 size: 11 residues. The V end was cut by 6 bases, the J end by 5 bases, with 7 bases between. CDR1 is KGHSH, CDR2 LQKENI, per germline. CDR3 DNA: TGTGCCAGCTCCCTGGGGGAGACCCAGTACTTC. This encodes CASSLGETQYF.

The gene calls are TRBV28 and TRBJ2-5, with D unclear. Trimming left V 6 bases short and J 2 bases short, with 13 bases between. Germline CDR1 MDHEN, CDR2 SYDVKM. The CDR3 loop spans 14 amino acids. The CDR3: CASSSRTVQETQYF. The CDR3 DNA sequence: TGTGCCAGCAGCTCCCGGACGGTTCAAGAGACCCAGTACTTC.

The J gene is TRBJ2-3, the V gene TRBV5-5; 7 nucleotides align to TRBD1. This CDR3 contains 15 residues. Trimming removed 4 bases from V and 2 bases from J; junction bases left unmatched: 7. Germline CDR1 SGHKS, CDR2 YYEKEE (reference sequence). Here the CDR3 reads CASSPQGTPTDTQYF. For the CDR3, the DNA is TGTGCCAGCAGCCCACAGGGGACCCCCACAGATACGCAGTATTTT.

V and J are TRBV9 and TRBJ2-3, with D tentatively TRBD2 (5 bases). CDR1 SGDLS and CDR2 YYNGEE come from the germline V gene. Deletions cut 0 bases from V and 3 bases from J, with 11 bases between. CDR3 length: 15 residues. CDR3 sequence: CASSVGLGGTDTQYF. The CDR3 nucleotides read TGTGCCAGCAGCGTAGGGTTAGGCGGGACAGATACGCAGTATTTT. Looking up the rest from reference TRBV9 and TRBJ2-3 gives the full variable domain: DSGVTQTPKHLITATGQRVTLRCSPRSGDLSVYWYQQSLDQGLQFLIQYYNGEERAKGNILERFSAQQFPDLHSELNLSSLELGDSALYFCASSVGLGGTDTQYFGPGTRLTVL.

The chain employs TRBV18 and TRBJ2-7; the D is unclear. V was clipped by 4 bases and J by 5 bases, with 12 bases between them. In germline, CDR1 is KGHSH, CDR2 LQKENI. The CDR3 extends over 13 amino acids. CDR3 sequence (DNA): TGTGCCAGCTCACTTGCGGCTAGGAACGAGCAGTACTTC. The encoded protein is CASSLAARNEQYF.

This clone has just one count. The gene calls are TRBV7-2 and TRBJ1-4, with 9 bases matching TRBD1. Germline values: CDR1 SGHTA, CDR2 FQGNSA. V was clipped by 3 bases and J by 4 bases; unmatched bases: 3. CDR3 size: 15 residues. The CDR3 DNA sequence: TGTGCCAGCAGCTTCAGGACAGGGGATAATGAAAAACTGTTTTTT. Translating it yields CASSFRTGDNEKLFF. Looking up the rest from reference TRBV7-2 and TRBJ1-4 gives the full variable domain: GAGVSQSPSNKVTEKGKDVELRCDPISGHTALYWYRQSLGQGLEFLIYFQGNSAPDKSGLPSDRFSAERTGGSVSTLTIQRTQQEDSAVYLCASSFRTGDNEKLFFGSGTQLSVL.

The chain has TRBV7-9 and TRBJ1-5, with D perhaps TRBD1 (5 bases). The CDR3 loop spans 15 amino acids. Germline CDR1 is SEHNR and CDR2 is FQNEAQ (reference sequence). Trimming cost V 5 bases and J 2 bases, with 13 bases left between them. Here the CDR3 DNA reads TGTGCCAGCAGCCCGGGGGGGGGTGGCAATCAGCCCCAGCATTTT. It translates to CASSPGGGGNQPQHF.

This clone was seen only a few times. This rearrangement joins TRBV10-3 to TRBJ2-1; 9 bases are shared with TRBD2. The V gene end was trimmed by 9 bases and the J gene end by 5 bases; junction bases not matched to a gene: 11. The length of the CDR3 is 15 residues. Germline assignment: CDR1 ENHRY and CDR2 SYGVKD. CDR3 protein: CAIRITAGGDNEQFF. The DNA of the CDR3 is TGTGCCATTAGGATAACCGCGGGAGGGGACAATGAGCAGTTCTTC.

V usage is TRBV2 and J usage is TRBJ2-1, with 15 bases matching TRBD2. The junction had 7 bases not matched to a gene; V was cut back by 6 bases and J by 4 bases. The CDR3 spans 17 residues. The germline V gene encodes CDR1 SNHLY and CDR2 FYNNEI. The CDR3 sequence: CASRVGLAGGPYNEQFF. CDR3 coding DNA: TGTGCCAGCAGGGTAGGACTAGCGGGAGGGCCGTACAATGAGCAGTTCTTC.

The chain uses TRBV18 and TRBJ2-3; D call uncertain. CDR3 length: 15 amino acids. Trimming cost V 0 bases and J 2 bases, with 9 bases left between them. Germline V gives CDR1 KGHSH, CDR2 LQKENI. The CDR3 region has the DNA TGTGCCAGCTCACCACCCGGGTTGGTCACAGATACGCAGTATTTT. Translation gives CASSPPGLVTDTQYF.